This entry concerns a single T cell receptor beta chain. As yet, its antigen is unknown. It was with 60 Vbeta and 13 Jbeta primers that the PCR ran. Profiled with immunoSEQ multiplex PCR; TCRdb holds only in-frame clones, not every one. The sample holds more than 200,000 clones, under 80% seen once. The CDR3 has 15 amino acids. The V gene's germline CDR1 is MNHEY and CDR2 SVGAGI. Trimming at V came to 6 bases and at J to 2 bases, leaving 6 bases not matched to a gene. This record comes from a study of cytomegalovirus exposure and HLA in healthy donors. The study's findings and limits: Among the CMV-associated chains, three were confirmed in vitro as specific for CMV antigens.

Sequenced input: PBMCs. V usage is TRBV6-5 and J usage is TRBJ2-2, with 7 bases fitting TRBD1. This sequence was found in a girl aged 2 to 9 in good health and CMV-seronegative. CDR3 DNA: TGTGCCAGCAGCCTCGGGACAGCCAACACCGGGGAGCTGTTTTTT. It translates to CASSLGTANTGELFF.